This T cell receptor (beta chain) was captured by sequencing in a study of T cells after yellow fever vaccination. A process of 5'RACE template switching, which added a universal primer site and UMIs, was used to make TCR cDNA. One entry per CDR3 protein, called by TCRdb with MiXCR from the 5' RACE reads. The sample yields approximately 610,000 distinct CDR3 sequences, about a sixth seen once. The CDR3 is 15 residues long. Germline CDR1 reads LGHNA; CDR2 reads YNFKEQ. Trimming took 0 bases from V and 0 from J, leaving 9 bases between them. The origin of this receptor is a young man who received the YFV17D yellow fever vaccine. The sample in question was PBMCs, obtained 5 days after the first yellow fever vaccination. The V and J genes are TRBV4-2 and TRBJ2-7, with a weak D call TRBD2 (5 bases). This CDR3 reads CASSQDWTLSYEQYF. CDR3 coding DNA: TGTGCCAGCAGCCAAGACTGGACTCTCTCCTACGAGCAGTACTTC.